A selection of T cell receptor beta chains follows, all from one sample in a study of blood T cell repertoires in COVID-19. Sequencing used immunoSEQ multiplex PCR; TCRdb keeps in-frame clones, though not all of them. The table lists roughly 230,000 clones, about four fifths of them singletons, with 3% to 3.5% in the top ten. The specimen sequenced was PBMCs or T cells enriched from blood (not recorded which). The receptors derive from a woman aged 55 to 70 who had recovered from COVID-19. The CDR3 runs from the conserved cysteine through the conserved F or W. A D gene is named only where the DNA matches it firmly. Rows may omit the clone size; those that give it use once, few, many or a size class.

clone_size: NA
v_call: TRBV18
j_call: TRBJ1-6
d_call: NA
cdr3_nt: TGTGCCAGCTCACCACGGTCTACAGAGTATAATTCACCCCTCCACTTT
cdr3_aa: CASSPRSTEYNSPLHF

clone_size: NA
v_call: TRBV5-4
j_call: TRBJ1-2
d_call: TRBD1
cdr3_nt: TGTGCCAGCAGCTTGTGGACAGGGAATGGCTACACCTTC
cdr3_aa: CASSLWTGNGYTF

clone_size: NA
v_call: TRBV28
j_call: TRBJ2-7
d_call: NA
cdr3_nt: TGTGCCAGCAGAAGACAGTACTACGAGCAGTACTTC
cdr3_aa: CASRRQYYEQYF

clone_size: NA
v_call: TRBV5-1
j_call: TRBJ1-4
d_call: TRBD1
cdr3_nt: TGCGCCAGCAGTAGGGGACAGGATGTGAAACTGTTTTTT
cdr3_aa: CASSRGQDVKLFF

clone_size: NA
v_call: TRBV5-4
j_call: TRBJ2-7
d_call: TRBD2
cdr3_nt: TGTGCCAGCAGCCCGGGACTAGCGGGTGTTTACGAGCAGTACTTC
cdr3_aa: CASSPGLAGVYEQYF

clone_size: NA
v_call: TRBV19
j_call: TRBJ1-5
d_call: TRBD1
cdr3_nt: TGTGCCAGTAGGTGGGACAGGCATAGCAATCAGCCCCAGCATTTT
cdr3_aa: CASRWDRHSNQPQHF

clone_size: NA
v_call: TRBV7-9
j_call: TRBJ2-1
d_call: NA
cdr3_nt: TGTGCCAGCAGCTTGGGGACAACTAATGAGCAGTTCTTC
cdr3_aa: CASSLGTTNEQFF

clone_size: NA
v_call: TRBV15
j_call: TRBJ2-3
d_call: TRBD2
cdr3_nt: TGTGCCACCAGCAGAGCGACTAGCGAAGACACAGATACGCAGTATTTT
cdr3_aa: CATSRATSEDTDTQYF

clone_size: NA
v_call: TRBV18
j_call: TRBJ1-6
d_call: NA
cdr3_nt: TGTGCCAGCTCACTCGGGACGGGAGGCGATTCACCCCTCCACTTT
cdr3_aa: CASSLGTGGDSPLHF

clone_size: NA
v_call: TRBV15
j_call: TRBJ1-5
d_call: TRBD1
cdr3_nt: TGTGCCACCAGCTGGGACAGGGGTTACGGTCAGCCCCAGCATTTT
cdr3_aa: CATSWDRGYGQPQHF

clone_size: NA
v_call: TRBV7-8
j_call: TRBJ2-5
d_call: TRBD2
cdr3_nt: TGTGCCAGCAGCCGAGCGGGAGGGTTCGAGACCCAGTACTTC
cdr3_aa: CASSRAGGFETQYF

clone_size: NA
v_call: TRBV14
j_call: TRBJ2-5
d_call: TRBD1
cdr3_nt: TGTGCCAGCAGCCAATTGACAGGGCAAGAGACCCAGTACTTC
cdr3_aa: CASSQLTGQETQYF

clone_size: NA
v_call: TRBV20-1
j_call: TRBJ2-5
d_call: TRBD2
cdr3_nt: TGCAGTGCTAGTCGGCCGCGGGGGGTTGGGAGAGAGACCCAGTACTTC
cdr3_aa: CSASRPRGVGRETQYF

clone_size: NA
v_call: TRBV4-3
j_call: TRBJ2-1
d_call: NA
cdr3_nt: TGCGCCAGCAGCCAAGACAGGGGAATCGATGAGCAGTTCTTC
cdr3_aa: CASSQDRGIDEQFF

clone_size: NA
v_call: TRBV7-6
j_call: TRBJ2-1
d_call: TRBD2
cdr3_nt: TGTGCCAGCAGCTTACTAGCGGGGACTTACAATGAGCAGTTCTTC
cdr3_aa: CASSLLAGTYNEQFF

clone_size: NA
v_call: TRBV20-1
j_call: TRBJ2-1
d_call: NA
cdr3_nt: TGCAGTGCTAGTTTGTCCGGTCGGTCCTACAATGAGCAGTTCTTC
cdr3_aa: CSASLSGRSYNEQFF

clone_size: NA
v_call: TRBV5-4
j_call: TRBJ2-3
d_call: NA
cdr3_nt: TGTGCCAGCAGCTTGGCACAGCCCGGAGATACGCAGTATTTT
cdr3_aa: CASSLAQPGDTQYF

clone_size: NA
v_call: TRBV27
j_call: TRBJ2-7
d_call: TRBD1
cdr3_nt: TGTGCCAGCAGTTTGGGGACAGGGTTGGGGACTGAGCAGTACTTC
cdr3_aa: CASSLGTGLGTEQYF

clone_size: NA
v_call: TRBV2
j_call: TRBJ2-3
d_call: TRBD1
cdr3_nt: TGTGCCAGCAGTGAAGGCCTCCGACAGGGGGCGGTGTATTTT
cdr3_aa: CASSEGLRQGAVYF

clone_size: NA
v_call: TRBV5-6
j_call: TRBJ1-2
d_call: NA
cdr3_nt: TGTGCCAGCAGCACCTCGACAGGACCTAACTATGGCTACACCTTC
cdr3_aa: CASSTSTGPNYGYTF

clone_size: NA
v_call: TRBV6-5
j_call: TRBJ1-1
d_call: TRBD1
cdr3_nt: TGTGCCAGCAGCCTCAGGGGGCTGGGCACTGAAGCTTTCTTT
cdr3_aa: CASSLRGLGTEAFF

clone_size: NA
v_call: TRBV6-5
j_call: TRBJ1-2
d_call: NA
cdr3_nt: TGTGCCAGCAGAGGGCGACAGGCAACGAGAGGCTACACCTTC
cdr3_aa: CASRGRQATRGYTF

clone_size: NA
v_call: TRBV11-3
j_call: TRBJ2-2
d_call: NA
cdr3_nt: TGTGCCAGCAGCTTAGGACAGGCGAACACCGGGGAGCTGTTTTTT
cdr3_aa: CASSLGQANTGELFF

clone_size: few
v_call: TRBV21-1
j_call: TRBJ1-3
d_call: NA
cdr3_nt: TGTGCCAGCAGCAAAGCCCAGGGATGTCAGAGAAACACCATATATTTT
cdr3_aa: CASSKAQGCQRNTIYF

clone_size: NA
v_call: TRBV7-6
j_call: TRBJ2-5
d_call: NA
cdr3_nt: TGTGCCAGCAGCTTAGGGGTCAGGCCCCAAGAGACCCAGTACTTC
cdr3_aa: CASSLGVRPQETQYF

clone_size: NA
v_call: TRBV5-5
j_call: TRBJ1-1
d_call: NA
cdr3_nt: TGTGCCAGCAGCCAGGGATCGAACACTGAAGCTTTCTTT
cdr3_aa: CASSQGSNTEAFF

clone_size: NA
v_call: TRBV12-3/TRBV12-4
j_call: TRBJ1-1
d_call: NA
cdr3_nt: TGTGCCAGCAGTTTGACGGGGAACACTGAAGCTTTCTTT
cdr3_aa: CASSLTGNTEAFF

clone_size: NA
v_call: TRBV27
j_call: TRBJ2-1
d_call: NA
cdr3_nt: TGTGCCAGCAGTTCCTTTAGGGGGGGCGAGCAGTTCTTC
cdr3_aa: CASSSFRGGEQFF